These 20 T cell receptor beta chains share one sample of origin, sequenced in a study of blood T cell repertoires in COVID-19. Sequenced by immunoSEQ multiplex PCR; TCRdb stores in-frame clones only, minus some. This table has about 230,000 clones, 65% to 85% appearing once. The sequenced sample consisted of peripheral blood. The receptors were sampled from an elderly woman with acute or convalescent COVID-19.

This rearrangement joins TRBV5-4 to TRBJ1-1, with 7 bases fitting TRBD1. J was trimmed by 0 bases and V by 4 bases; bases with no gene match: 6. Germline-derived CDR1 and CDR2 are SGHNT and YYREEE (reference sequence). The CDR3 covers 15 residues. CDR3 sequence reads: CASSQDRRMNTEAFF. The DNA for the CDR3 is TGTGCCAGCAGCCAGGACAGGCGGATGAACACTGAAGCTTTCTTT.

The chain couples TRBV19 to TRBJ1-2; tentatively, D is TRBD1 (5 bases). This CDR3 has 12 amino acids. Germline CDR1 is LNHDA and CDR2 is SQIVND (reference sequence). V was cut by 2 bases and J by 8 bases, with 9 bases left in between. The CDR3 region is CASSISGLGYTF. CDR3 sequence (DNA): TGTGCCAGTAGTATATCGGGACTCGGCTACACCTTC.

The V and J genes are TRBV15 and TRBJ2-2, with a tentative D call TRBD1 (7 bases). V lost 1 base to trimming and J lost 7 bases, with 16 bases between them. The CDR3 is 16 residues long. The germline V gene has CDR1 LNHNV and CDR2 YYDKDF (reference sequence). The CDR3 sequence: CATSRVYRQGGGELFF. CDR3 DNA: TGTGCCACCAGCAGAGTTTACAGACAGGGAGGCGGGGAGCTGTTTTTT.

V and J are TRBV10-3 and TRBJ1-3; D is undetermined. V was shortened by 4 bases and J by 0 bases, with 7 bases between the two germline ends. Germline lookup yields CDR1 ENHRY and CDR2 SYGVKD. The CDR3 contains 14 residues. The CDR3: CAISVALSGNTIYF. The DNA for the CDR3 is TGTGCCATCAGTGTGGCTCTCTCTGGAAACACCATATATTTT.

The rearrangement joins TRBV2 to TRBJ1-1; D ambiguous. This CDR3 is built from 13 residues. Trimming removed 4 bases at V and 4 bases at J, with 10 bases between. The germline gives CDR1 SNHLY, CDR2 FYNNEI. In nucleotides, the CDR3 is TGTGCCAGCAGTGCAATGGTCAGCACTGAAGCTTTCTTT. Its translation: CASSAMVSTEAFF.

This clone was counted a few times. This chain uses TRBV5-1 with TRBJ2-7, with D possibly TRBD2 on 6 matching bases. The CDR3 is 13 residues long. With 7 bases removed from V and 3 bases from J, the gap between germline ends came to 14 bases. Germline V gene data show CDR1 as SGHRS and CDR2 as YFSETQ. In nucleotides, the CDR3 is TGCGCCAGCCGCGGGGCTAGCGACTACGAGCAGTACTTC. Its translation is CASRGASDYEQYF.

This chain joins TRBV18 and TRBJ1-6; no definite D call. The V gene lost 3 bases and the J gene lost 6 bases, with 6 bases spanning the gap. The germline V gene encodes CDR1 KGHSH and CDR2 LQKENI. The CDR3 contains 13 residues. Here the CDR3 DNA reads TGTGCCAGCTCACCCCAGGTTAATTCACCCCTCCACTTT. As protein: CASSPQVNSPLHF.

The V call is TRBV5-8, the J call TRBJ1-2; D ambiguous. Between the trimmed V and J ends, which lost 7 bases and 5 bases, there was a span of 9 bases. CDR1 and CDR2 (germline): SGHTS, YDEGEE. The CDR3 sequence is 11 residues long. The CDR3: CASRGVYGYTF. The CDR3 bases are TGTGCCAGCCGGGGAGTTTATGGCTACACCTTC.

The rearrangement uses TRBV10-2 and TRBJ2-5; 10 bases map to TRBD1. The CDR3 consists of 13 residues. Germline V gene sequence: CDR1 WSHSY, CDR2 SAAADI. After removal of 11 bases from V and 4 bases from J, the junction contained 7 bases not matched to a gene. CDR3 in DNA: TGCGCCTCCCAGGGACAGGGGCGAGAGACCCAGTACTTC. As protein: CASQGQGRETQYF.

The chain combines TRBV6-6 with TRBJ1-2, with D possibly TRBD1 on 6 matching bases. CDR3 length equals 12 residues. Germline V gene data show CDR1 as MNHNY and CDR2 as SVGAGI (reference sequence). The V and J ends lost 6 bases and 4 bases respectively, with 9 bases between them. The CDR3: CASSGDTYGYTF. The CDR3 DNA reads TGTGCCAGCAGCGGGGACACCTATGGCTACACCTTC.

The chain couples TRBV27 to TRBJ2-7; the match to TRBD1 covers 9 bases. CDR1 is MNHEY and CDR2 is SMNVEV in the germline V gene (reference sequence). This CDR3 region has 17 residues. The trim removed 0 bases at V and 2 bases at J, leaving 8 bases unmatched. CDR3 DNA: TGTGCCAGCAGTTTATCGGGGACAGGGTATTCCGCCTACGAGCAGTACTTC. It specifies CASSLSGTGYSAYEQYF.

The chain combines TRBV6-6 with TRBJ1-2, with 9 bases identical to TRBD1. CDR1 MNHNY and CDR2 SVGAGI come from the germline V gene (reference sequence). J lost 4 bases, V lost 2 bases, and 8 bases had no gene match. The CDR3 contains 16 residues. CDR3 nucleotides: TGTGCCAGCAGTTACCCGGGACAGGGTGGGTCCTATGGCTACACCTTC. Translated: CASSYPGQGGSYGYTF.

The genes are TRBV2 and TRBJ2-7; TRBD1 agrees at 10 bases. Trimming removed 6 bases from V and 1 base from J; junction bases left unmatched: 0. There are 13 residues in the CDR3. CDR1 and CDR2 from the germline V gene are SNHLY and FYNNEI. DNA for the CDR3: TGTGCCAGCAGGGGACAGGGGTCCTACGAGCAGTACTTC. Its protein product is CASRGQGSYEQYF.

The chain employs TRBV4-1 and TRBJ2-1, with D perhaps matching TRBD2 (5 bases). The germline V gene has CDR1 MGHRA and CDR2 YSYEKL. The V end was cut by 7 bases, the J end by 4 bases, with 11 bases between. This CDR3 contains 13 residues. CDR3 sequence (DNA): TGCGCCAGCACCGGGGAAGGGTACAATGAGCAGTTCTTC. It is translated as CASTGEGYNEQFF.

The chain uses TRBV6-6 and TRBJ2-1, with D possibly TRBD1 on 5 matching bases. This CDR3 is 14 amino acids long. CDR1 and CDR2 from the germline V gene are MNHNY and SVGAGI (reference sequence). V was trimmed by 0 bases and J by 2 bases, leaving 5 bases between them. CDR3 in DNA: TGTGCCAGCAGTTACTCGACAGCCTACAATGAGCAGTTCTTC. Residues: CASSYSTAYNEQFF.

This chain links TRBV6-1 with TRBJ1-2; D unresolved. Germline V gene lookup returns CDR1 MNHNS and CDR2 SASEGT. V lost 5 bases, J lost 7 bases, and 17 bases lay in between. The CDR3 runs to 14 residues. The CDR3 nucleotides read TGTGCCAGCAGTTTCTCCCCTGAGGATCGTGGCTACACCTTC. This sequence encodes CASSFSPEDRGYTF.

The rearrangement links TRBV10-3 to TRBJ1-5; 7 nucleotides agree with TRBD1. Germline V gene sequence: CDR1 ENHRY, CDR2 SYGVKD. This CDR3 comprises 14 residues. Trimming removed 6 bases from V and 3 bases from J; junction bases left unmatched: 5. CDR3 bases: TGTGCCATCAGGGGGACAGCCGACAATCAGCCCCAGCATTTT. It codes for CAIRGTADNQPQHF.

The rearrangement joins TRBV27 to TRBJ2-2; D uncertain. The CDR3 has 15 amino acids. V was shortened by 0 bases and J by 4 bases, with 9 bases between the two germline ends. CDR1 and CDR2 (germline): MNHEY, SMNVEV (reference sequence). The CDR3 region is CASSLSSIVTGELFF. The DNA for the CDR3 is TGTGCCAGCAGTTTATCGTCTATCGTCACCGGGGAGCTGTTTTTT.

This clone was observed a handful of times. CDR3 loop: CASSFRENTEAFF. The CDR3 DNA is TGTGCCAGCAGTTTTCGGGAGAACACTGAAGCTTTCTTT. This chain connects TRBV12-3 or TRBV12-4 to TRBJ1-1, with D hard to call. V was clipped by 3 bases and J by 1 base, with 6 bases between them. This CDR3 is built from 13 residues.

This chain uses TRBV5-1 with TRBJ1-4; D is possibly TRBD1 (6 bases). In germline, CDR1 is SGHRS, CDR2 YFSETQ. The CDR3 length is 15 residues. V shed 5 bases and J shed 7 bases, with 18 bases lying between them. The CDR3 protein is CASRDGGGLGEKLFF. CDR3 coding DNA: TGCGCCAGCAGGGATGGCGGGGGCTTGGGTGAAAAACTGTTTTTT.